Following are 17 T cell receptor beta chains from one sample sequenced in a study of response to subunit inactivated influenza vaccine. TCRdb reanalysed the RT-PCR reads using MiXCR and keeps one entry per CDR3 protein. The table includes around 570,000 distinct CDR3 sequences, 7.6% detected once. Sequencing used PBMCs from blood, obtained less than 25 months after vaccination. The receptors stem from a man aged 50-75 years who received an inactivated influenza vaccine.

J is TRBJ2-5 and V is TRBV20-1, with D perhaps TRBD2 (6 bases). CDR1 DFQATT and CDR2 SNEGSKA come from the germline V gene (reference sequence). This CDR3 is 12 amino acids long. V was trimmed by 2 bases and J by 5 bases, leaving 9 bases between them. The CDR3 sequence is CSARTGEETQYF. DNA for the CDR3: TGCAGTGCTAGAACGGGGGAGGAGACCCAGTACTTC.

Many counts were recorded for this clonotype. The V and J genes are TRBV5-1 and TRBJ2-7; possibly TRBD2 for D (6 bases). Trimming took 4 bases from V and 4 from J, leaving 18 bases between them. Germline V gene sequence: CDR1 SGHRS, CDR2 YFSETQ. The length of the CDR3 is 15 residues. CDR3 protein: CASSPGWAGIYEQYF. In DNA form, the CDR3 reads TGCGCCAGCAGCCCTGGTTGGGCGGGGATTTACGAGCAGTACTTC.

This clonotype was counted only a few times. The chain employs TRBV12-3 or TRBV12-4 and TRBJ2-4; TRBD1 might be the D (5 bases). This CDR3 comprises 17 residues. The germline V and J ends were trimmed by 2 bases and 1 base, with 15 bases remaining between them. The CDR3 region has the DNA TGTGCCAGCAGTTTATCCCAGGGCGATGGGGCCAAAAACATTCAGTACTTC. Translated: CASSLSQGDGAKNIQYF.

This clonotype was recorded a few times. The chain carries TRBV4-3 and TRBJ2-2; no clear D gene. Looked up from germline, CDR1 is LGHNA and CDR2 is YSLEER. This CDR3 comprises 15 residues. Trimming left V 0 bases short and J 6 bases short, with 11 bases between. DNA of the CDR3: TGCGCCAGCAGCCAAGATAATATGGTTTCCGGGGAGCTGTTTTTT. It encodes CASSQDNMVSGELFF.

This clonotype has more than one count but fewer than ten. This chain uses TRBV29-1 with TRBJ1-2; weak D call: TRBD1 (6 bases). The CDR3 runs to 13 residues. V was shortened by 6 bases and J by 5 bases, with 16 bases between the two germline ends. The germline gives CDR1 SQVTM, CDR2 ANQGSEA. In DNA form, the CDR3 reads TGCAGCGTCCCCGGGACGGACAGATATGGCTACACCTTC. Its protein product is CSVPGTDRYGYTF.

This clonotype was counted ten times or more. The chain employs TRBV20-1 and TRBJ2-7; 9 nucleotides agree with TRBD1. This CDR3 has 13 residues. The germline V gene has CDR1 DFQATT and CDR2 SNEGSKA (reference sequence). The V and J ends lost 0 bases and 5 bases, in that order; junction bases with no gene match: 2. The CDR3 sequence is CSARDRDRDEQYF. Written as DNA, the CDR3 is TGCAGTGCTAGAGATAGGGACAGGGACGAGCAGTACTTC.

This clonotype was found a few times. CDR3 nucleotide sequence: TGCAGTGCTAGAGATTTCAATCAGCCCCAGCATTTT. Protein: CSARDFNQPQHF. The chain recombines TRBV20-1 with TRBJ1-5; D call uncertain. This CDR3 has 12 amino acids. Trimming removed 0 bases from V and 3 bases from J, with 3 bases in between. Per the germline V gene, CDR1 is DFQATT and CDR2 is SNEGSKA (reference sequence).

The chain joins TRBV2 to TRBJ1-5, with D uncertain. Germline CDR1 is SNHLY and CDR2 is FYNNEI. The CDR3 extends over 14 amino acids. V lost 3 bases and J 7 bases, leaving 13 bases between the germline ends. The CDR3 bases are TGTGCCAGCAGTGAGCCACTCCGGGGACAGCCCCAGCATTTT. This encodes CASSEPLRGQPQHF.

There are many counts of this clonotype. The CDR3: CASSQLRELFF. The CDR3 nucleotides read TGTGCCAGCAGCCAACTTCGGGAGCTGTTTTTT. The chain recombines TRBV3-1 with TRBJ2-2; D ambiguous. Germline assignment: CDR1 LGHDT and CDR2 YNNKEL (reference sequence). This CDR3 comprises 11 residues. V was shortened by 2 bases and J by 9 bases, with 4 bases between the two germline ends. The whole variable domain, remainder taken from reference TRBV3-1 and TRBJ2-2, is DTAVSQTPKYLVTQMGNDKSIKCEQNLGHDTMYWYKQDSKKFLKIMFSYNNKELIINETVPNRFSPKSPDKAHLNLHINSLELGDSAVYFCASSQLRELFFGEGSRLTVL.

Here the CDR3 DNA reads TGCAGTGCAACGGTCGGGACAGGAGACTACGAGCAGTACTTC. It codes for CSATVGTGDYEQYF. V and J are TRBV20-1 and TRBJ2-7; 8 bases match TRBD1. Looked up from germline, CDR1 is DFQATT and CDR2 is SNEGSKA (reference sequence). The CDR3 consists of 14 residues. V lost 6 bases, J lost 3 bases, and 10 bases stayed unmatched.

This clonotype was observed a few times. The rearrangement uses TRBV5-1 and TRBJ2-3; D not certain. The V gene lost 3 bases and the J gene lost 7 bases, with 12 bases spanning the gap. The CDR3 length is 13 residues. CDR1 and CDR2 from the germline V gene are SGHRS and YFSETQ. CDR3 amino acids: CASSSNDGNTQYF. CDR3 DNA: TGCGCCAGCAGCTCAAATGACGGAAATACGCAGTATTTT. The full variable domain, with the rest looked up from reference TRBV5-1 and TRBJ2-3, is KAGVTQTPRYLIKTRGQQVTLSCSPISGHRSVSWYQQTPGQGLQFLFEYFSETQRNKGNFPGRFSGRQFSNSRSEMNVSTLELGDSALYLCASSSNDGNTQYFGPGTRLTVL.

The chain uses TRBV30 and TRBJ1-5; TRBD1 might be the D (6 bases). The germline V gene encodes CDR1 GTSNPN and CDR2 SVGIG (reference sequence). Trimming stripped 1 base from V and 1 base from J, with 8 bases between. This CDR3 has 14 residues. CDR3 sequence: CAWSGQGSNQPQHF. The CDR3, as DNA: TGTGCCTGGAGTGGGCAGGGGAGCAATCAGCCCCAGCATTTT.

This clonotype was seen at least ten times. The V and J genes are TRBV11-2 and TRBJ1-1, with TRBD1 matching over 9 bases. V lost 4 bases, J lost 4 bases, and 4 bases stayed unmatched. Germline-derived CDR1 and CDR2 are SGHAT and FQNNGV. This CDR3 is 14 amino acids long. The CDR3 coding sequence is TGTGCCAGCAGCTCGGGACAGGGTCGCACTGAAGCTTTCTTT. Translated, it gives CASSSGQGRTEAFF. Full variable domain (outside the CDR3, taken from reference TRBV11-2 and TRBJ1-1): EAGVAQSPRYKIIEKRQSVAFWCNPISGHATLYWYQQILGQGPKLLIQFQNNGVVDDSQLPKDRFSAERLKGVDSTLKIQPAKLEDSAVYLCASSSGQGRTEAFFGQGTRLTVV.

This chain joins TRBV6-2 or TRBV6-3 and TRBJ2-7, with 10 nucleotides matching TRBD1. The germline CDR1 and CDR2 sequences are MNHEY and SVGEGT. The CDR3 has 13 residues. Trimming took 5 bases from V and 7 from J; bases not matched to a gene: 5. DNA of the CDR3: TGTGCCAGCAGTGACAGGGGGCTCGGGGAGCAGTACTTC. Its protein product is CASSDRGLGEQYF.

In its sample, this clonotype was seen many times. This chain uses TRBV4-2 with TRBJ2-1; possible D gene TRBD1, 6 bases. The germline V gene encodes CDR1 LGHNA and CDR2 YNFKEQ. The CDR3 spans 14 residues. V lost 0 bases, J lost 5 bases, and 8 bases lay in between. CDR3 sequence: CASSQDPGDNEQFF. The CDR3, as DNA: TGTGCCAGCAGCCAAGACCCAGGGGACAATGAGCAGTTCTTC.

The V call is TRBV19, the J call TRBJ1-1; D gene ambiguous. The CDR3 extends over 13 amino acids. Germline CDR1 LNHDA, CDR2 SQIVND (reference sequence). V lost 4 bases and J lost 10, with 16 bases in between. This CDR3 reads CASSSREATGAFF. As DNA, the CDR3 is TGTGCCAGTAGTAGCCGGGAGGCGACCGGAGCTTTCTTT. Based on the CDR3 plus reference TRBV19 and TRBJ1-1, the full variable domain is DGGITQSPKYLFRKEGQNVTLSCEQNLNHDAMYWYRQDPGQGLRLIYYSQIVNDFQKGDIAEGYSVSREKKESFPLTVTSAQKNPTAFYLCASSSREATGAFFGQGTRLTVV.

J is TRBJ2-1 and V is TRBV21-1; the D call in the table, TRBD2, was not verified against the DNA. TRBV21-1 is a listed pseudogene. This CDR3 spans 13 amino acids. The CDR3 sequence is CASRTGTPIQQFF. DNA for the CDR3: TGTGCCAGCAGGACCGGGACTCCCATCCAGCAGTTCTTC.